Sequencing of this T cell receptor beta chain was carried out in a study of shared clonotypes between healthy human individuals. The table came from immunoSEQ multiplex PCR; TCRdb's copy has only in-frame clones and leaves some out. The table records a few million clones, around nine tenths of them present only once. The germline V gene encodes CDR1 SGHTA and CDR2 FQGNSA. The CDR3 covers 16 residues. V lost 2 bases and J lost 4; bases outside the gene matches: 6. The sequenced material came from naive CD4+ T cells sorted from blood. The subset was: CD45RA+ positively selected. The sequence was collected from a man in his late teens or twenties in good health. V gene TRBV7-2 combines with J gene TRBJ2-5, with 11 bases identical to TRBD2. CDR3 residues: CASSLLAGGPGETQYF. The DNA for the CDR3 is TGTGCCAGCAGCTTATTAGCGGGAGGGCCGGGAGAGACCCAGTACTTC.